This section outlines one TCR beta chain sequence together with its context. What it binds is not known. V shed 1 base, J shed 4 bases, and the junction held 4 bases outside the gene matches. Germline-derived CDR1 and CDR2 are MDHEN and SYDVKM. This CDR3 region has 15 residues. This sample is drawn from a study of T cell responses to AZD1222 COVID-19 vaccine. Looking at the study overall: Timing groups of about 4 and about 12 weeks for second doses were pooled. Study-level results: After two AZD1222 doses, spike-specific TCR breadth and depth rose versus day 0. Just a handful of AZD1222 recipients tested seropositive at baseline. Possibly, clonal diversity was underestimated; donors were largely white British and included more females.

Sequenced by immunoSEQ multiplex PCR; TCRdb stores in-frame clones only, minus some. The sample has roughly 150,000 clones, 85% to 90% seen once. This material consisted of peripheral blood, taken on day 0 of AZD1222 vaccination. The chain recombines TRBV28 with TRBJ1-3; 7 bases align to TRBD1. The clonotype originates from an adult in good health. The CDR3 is CASSLYRGYGNTIYF. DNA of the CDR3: TGTGCCAGCAGTTTATACAGGGGTTACGGAAACACCATATATTTT.